These 24 T cell receptor beta chains came from one sample sequenced in a study of CD8 T cells in Susac syndrome. Random hexamers were used to reverse transcribe an amount of about 0.5 to 1 ug RNA. TCRdb ran MiXCR on the immunoSEQ multiplex PCR reads and lists one entry per CDR3 protein. The sample yields 80,000 or so distinct CDR3 sequences, more than 85% seen once. Sequences were obtained from CD4+ T cells from PBMCs. The source of these receptors is a human donor with Susac syndrome.

The J gene is TRBJ2-3, the V gene TRBV6-2 or TRBV6-3; D may be TRBD1 (6 bases). Germline CDR1 is MNHEY and CDR2 is SVGEGT. Trimming took off 6 bases at V and 2 bases at J, with 12 bases between the two ends. The CDR3 runs to 14 residues. The CDR3: CASRRDTFTDTQYF. CDR3 nucleotide sequence: TGTGCCAGCAGGAGGGACACCTTCACAGATACGCAGTATTTT.

The chain is built from TRBV12-3 or TRBV12-4 and TRBJ2-7; maybe TRBD2 (6 bases). Trimming cost V 6 bases and J 4 bases, with 13 bases left between them. The CDR3 is 13 amino acids. CDR3: CASSVRGRYEQYF. The CDR3 nucleotides read TGTGCCAGCAGCGTGCGAGGGAGGTACGAGCAGTACTTC.

This clonotype showed up just once. The chain combines TRBV30 with TRBJ2-1; the D call may be TRBD1 or TRBD2 (6 bases each). The CDR3 length is 15 residues. CDR1 is GTSNPN and CDR2 is SVGIG in the germline V gene (reference sequence). Trimming took off 7 bases at V and 6 bases at J, with 22 bases between the two ends. The CDR3 bases are TGTGCCTCTACAATGGGGGGCCAATTTAGCAATGAGCAGTTCTTC. Residues: CASTMGGQFSNEQFF.

V gene TRBV7-9 combines with J gene TRBJ1-3; D uncertain. Looked up from germline, CDR1 is SEHNR and CDR2 is FQNEAQ (reference sequence). The CDR3 totals 15 residues. V was clipped by 7 bases and J by 4 bases, with 17 bases between them. CDR3 protein: CASTRKGFMGNTIYF. The CDR3 bases are TGTGCCAGCACCCGAAAGGGATTCATGGGAAACACCATATATTTT.

J is TRBJ2-7 and V is TRBV10-3; D ambiguous. The V end was cut by 8 bases, the J end by 0 bases, with 8 bases between. CDR3 length: 12 residues. Germline V gene data show CDR1 as ENHRY and CDR2 as SYGVKD. CDR3: CAIATVSYEQYF. CDR3 nucleotide sequence: TGTGCCATCGCTACGGTCTCCTACGAGCAGTACTTC.

The CDR3 nucleotides are TGTGCCAGTAATTGGACAATGAACACTGAAGCTTTCTTT. It translates to CASNWTMNTEAFF. V gene TRBV19 combines with J gene TRBJ1-1, with a tentative D call TRBD1 (5 bases). CDR3 length: 13 amino acids. Germline V gene data show CDR1 as LNHDA and CDR2 as SQIVND (reference sequence). V lost 7 bases and J 0 bases, leaving 9 bases between the germline ends.

The rearrangement uses TRBV29-1 and TRBJ2-1, with 9 bases fitting TRBD1. CDR1 and CDR2 from the germline V gene are SQVTM and ANQGSEA. CDR3 length equals 15 residues. V lost 4 bases to trimming and J lost 5 bases; unmatched junction nucleotides: 9. The CDR3, as DNA: TGCAGCGTTGGAGGGGGACAGGGAAGGAACAATGAGCAGTTCTTC. Protein product: CSVGGGQGRNNEQFF.

The genes are TRBV12-3 or TRBV12-4 and TRBJ2-5, with D tentatively TRBD1 or TRBD2 (5 bases each). With 0 bases removed from V and 2 bases from J, the gap between germline ends came to 13 bases. The CDR3 has 16 amino acids. As DNA, the CDR3 is TGTGCCAGCAGTTTAGCCGACGGGACGGCACAAGAGACCCAGTACTTC. Translating gives CASSLADGTAQETQYF.

The J gene is TRBJ2-3, the V gene TRBV6-1; D may be TRBD1 or TRBD2 (5 bases each). Trimming took 2 bases from V and 1 from J, leaving 10 bases between them. Germline V gene sequence: CDR1 MNHNS, CDR2 SASEGT. The CDR3 extends over 15 amino acids. CDR3 sequence reads: CASSETTGRTDTQYF. In DNA form, the CDR3 reads TGTGCCAGCAGTGAAACGACGGGACGCACAGATACGCAGTATTTT.

J is TRBJ2-4 and V is TRBV7-3, with D hard to call. The CDR3 is 16 amino acids. V was cut by 2 bases and J by 4 bases, with 15 bases left in between. CDR1 and CDR2 (germline): SGHTA, FQGTGA. Here the CDR3 DNA reads TGTGCCAGCAGCTTACAAGGCCAGGCGAGAAAAAACATTCAGTACTTC. Its translation: CASSLQGQARKNIQYF.

The chain combines TRBV7-3 with TRBJ2-7; 7 bases fit TRBD1. CDR1 and CDR2 from the germline V gene are SGHTA and FQGTGA. This CDR3 has 13 amino acids. Losses at the gene ends were 6 bases for V and 2 bases for J; bases not matched to a gene: 4. This chain's CDR3 is CASSYGQAYEQYF. In DNA, the CDR3 is TGTGCCAGCAGTTACGGACAGGCCTACGAGCAGTACTTC.

Here the CDR3 reads CATSRSTTGPLHEQYF. Written as DNA, the CDR3 is TGTGCCACCAGCAGATCCACGACAGGGCCCCTTCACGAGCAGTACTTC. This chain uses TRBV15 with TRBJ2-7; 7 positions match TRBD1. The CDR3 is 16 amino acids. Germline V CDR1 and CDR2: LNHNV, YYDKDF (reference sequence). The junction had 12 bases not matched to a gene; V was cut back by 2 bases and J by 5 bases.

V gene TRBV19 combines with J gene TRBJ2-7; 7 bases are a match to TRBD2. V lost 5 bases to trimming and J lost 3 bases; unmatched junction nucleotides: 13. This CDR3 contains 16 residues. The germline gives CDR1 LNHDA, CDR2 SQIVND (reference sequence). CDR3 coding DNA: TGTGCCAGTAGTGGTAGGGCGTGGGAGGGCCACTACGAGCAGTACTTC. It specifies CASSGRAWEGHYEQYF.

This clonotype was observed a few times. The genes are TRBV6-6 and TRBJ1-1; weak D call: TRBD1 (6 bases). This CDR3 is built from 15 residues. Germline-derived CDR1 and CDR2 are MNHNY and SVGAGI (reference sequence). Trimming took off 5 bases at V and 1 base at J, with 14 bases between the two ends. The CDR3 coding sequence is TGTGCCAGCAGTACCGAGGGGGTAAGGAACACTGAAGCTTTCTTT. Translated, it gives CASSTEGVRNTEAFF.

The V call is TRBV18, the J call TRBJ2-2; D might be TRBD1 (6 bases). CDR1 is KGHSH and CDR2 is LQKENI in the germline V gene. The CDR3 length is 14 residues. The V end lost 3 bases, the J end lost 4 bases, and 9 bases lay between the germline ends. CDR3: CASSPDSSTGELFF. CDR3 DNA: TGTGCCAGCTCACCGGACAGTTCCACCGGGGAGCTGTTTTTT. The full variable domain, its missing parts supplied by reference TRBV18 and TRBJ2-2, is NAGVMQNPRHLVRRRGQEARLRCSPMKGHSHVYWYRQLPEEGLKFMVYLQKENIIDESGMPKERFSAEFPKEGPSILRIQQVVRGDSAAYFCASSPDSSTGELFFGEGSRLTVL.

The V call is TRBV19, the J call TRBJ2-5; tentatively, D is TRBD1 or TRBD2 (5 bases each). The germline V and J ends were trimmed by 10 bases and 4 bases, with 19 bases remaining between them. Per germline, CDR1 LNHDA and CDR2 SQIVND (reference sequence). CDR3 length equals 14 residues. CDR3 protein: CATRAEGTRETQYF. In DNA form, the CDR3 reads TGTGCCACCCGGGCAGAAGGGACCAGAGAGACCCAGTACTTC. The whole variable domain, remainder taken from reference TRBV19 and TRBJ2-5, is DGGITQSPKYLFRKEGQNVTLSCEQNLNHDAMYWYRQDPGQGLRLIYYSQIVNDFQKGDIAEGYSVSREKKESFPLTVTSAQKNPTAFYLCATRAEGTRETQYFGPGTRLLVL.

This sequence joins TRBV28 and TRBJ1-1; no clear D gene. Germline CDR1 reads MDHEN; CDR2 reads SYDVKM. The ends were cut back, 5 bases at V and 5 bases at J, with 18 bases in the middle. The CDR3 is 15 residues long. The CDR3, as DNA: TGTGCCAGCAGTGGCCGGACCAAAAGGTTGACTGAAGCTTTCTTT. Residues: CASSGRTKRLTEAFF.

V gene TRBV19 combines with J gene TRBJ2-7, with TRBD2 identical over 8 bases. CDR3 length equals 14 residues. The V gene end was trimmed by 7 bases and the J gene end by 0 bases; junction bases not matched to a gene: 5. Germline V CDR1 and CDR2: LNHDA, SQIVND (reference sequence). The CDR3 region is CASKNSGVSYEQYF. DNA of the CDR3: TGTGCCAGTAAAAATAGCGGGGTCTCCTACGAGCAGTACTTC.

The rearrangement uses TRBV9 and TRBJ2-3, with D possibly matching TRBD2 (5 bases). Germline CDR1 reads SGDLS; CDR2 reads YYNGEE. The CDR3 is made up of 14 amino acids. Trimming removed 3 bases from V and 4 bases from J, with 12 bases in between. The CDR3, as DNA: TGTGCCAGCAGCGGACGGGATATCCCAGATACGCAGTATTTT. It yields the protein CASSGRDIPDTQYF.

V and J are TRBV5-1 and TRBJ2-3, with 10 bases matching TRBD2. V was pared by 6 bases and J by 4 bases, with 11 bases of the junction left unmatched. Germline-derived CDR1 and CDR2 are SGHRS and YFSETQ. The CDR3 covers 16 residues. Here the CDR3 DNA reads TGCGCCAGCAACAAAGGGACTAGCGCGCACCCAGATACGCAGTATTTT. Its translation is CASNKGTSAHPDTQYF.

The chain employs TRBV27 and TRBJ2-7, with D hard to call. The CDR3 totals 15 residues. With 6 bases removed from V and 0 bases from J, the gap between germline ends came to 15 bases. Germline V CDR1 and CDR2: MNHEY, SMNVEV (reference sequence). CDR3 nucleotides: TGTGCCAGCAGAAAGATATTCAAGCACTCCTACGAGCAGTACTTC. Protein product: CASRKIFKHSYEQYF.

This rearrangement joins TRBV30 to TRBJ1-2; a weak D match, TRBD1 (5 bases). The germline V and J ends were trimmed by 3 bases and 6 bases, with 14 bases remaining between them. This CDR3 spans 13 amino acids. Germline CDR1 is GTSNPN and CDR2 is SVGIG (reference sequence). CDR3 DNA sequence: TGTGCCTGGAGCCTCGGGGGTCGCGATGGCTACACCTTC. Amino acid sequence: CAWSLGGRDGYTF. Full variable domain (outside the CDR3, taken from reference TRBV30 and TRBJ1-2): SQTIHQWPATLVQPVGSPLSLECTVEGTSNPNLYWYRQAAGRGLQLLFYSVGIGQISSEVPQNLSASRPQDRQFILSSKKLLLSDSGFYLCAWSLGGRDGYTFGSGTRLTVV.

The rearrangement joins TRBV4-3 to TRBJ2-5; D is unresolved. The CDR3 runs 13 residues. Trimming removed 6 bases from V and 1 base from J, with 9 bases in between. Germline V lookup: CDR1 LGHNA, CDR2 YSLEER. DNA of the CDR3: TGCGCCAGCAGTCGCCAAAGCCAAGAGACCCAGTACTTC. Translation gives CASSRQSQETQYF.

The CDR3 bases are TGTGCCAGCAGCCCTTCTGGACTGGTCTACGAGCAGTACTTC. It translates to CASSPSGLVYEQYF. The V gene is TRBV5-4, the J gene TRBJ2-7; possible D gene TRBD2, 5 bases. Germline CDR1 reads SGHNT; CDR2 reads YYREEE (reference sequence). V dropped 4 bases and J dropped 3 bases, with 14 bases sitting between them. The CDR3 loop spans 14 amino acids.